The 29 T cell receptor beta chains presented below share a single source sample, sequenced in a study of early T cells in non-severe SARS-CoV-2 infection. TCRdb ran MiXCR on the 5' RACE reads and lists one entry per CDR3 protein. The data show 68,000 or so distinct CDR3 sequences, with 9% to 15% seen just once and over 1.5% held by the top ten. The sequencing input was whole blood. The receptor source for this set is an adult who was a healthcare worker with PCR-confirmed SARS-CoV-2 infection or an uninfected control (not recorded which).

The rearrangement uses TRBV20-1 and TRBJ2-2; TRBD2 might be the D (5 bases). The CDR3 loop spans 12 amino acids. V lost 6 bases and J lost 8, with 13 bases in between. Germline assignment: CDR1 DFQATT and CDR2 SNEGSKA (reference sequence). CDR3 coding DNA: TGCAGTGCCCACCTCACGGGGGGGGAGCTGTTTTTT. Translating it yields CSAHLTGGELFF.

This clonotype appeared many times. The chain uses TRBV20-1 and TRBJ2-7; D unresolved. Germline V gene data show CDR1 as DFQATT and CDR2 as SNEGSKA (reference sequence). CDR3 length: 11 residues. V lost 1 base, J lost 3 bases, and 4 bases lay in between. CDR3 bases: TGCAGTGCTAGAGCGAGCTACGAGCAGTACTTC. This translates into CSARASYEQYF.

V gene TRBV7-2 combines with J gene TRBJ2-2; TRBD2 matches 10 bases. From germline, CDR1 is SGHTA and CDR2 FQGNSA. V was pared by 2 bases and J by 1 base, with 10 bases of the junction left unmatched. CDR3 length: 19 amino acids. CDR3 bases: TGTGCCAGCAGCTTATTAGTTCTAGCGGGGGCCCAGAACACCGGGGAGCTGTTTTTT. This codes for CASSLLVLAGAQNTGELFF.

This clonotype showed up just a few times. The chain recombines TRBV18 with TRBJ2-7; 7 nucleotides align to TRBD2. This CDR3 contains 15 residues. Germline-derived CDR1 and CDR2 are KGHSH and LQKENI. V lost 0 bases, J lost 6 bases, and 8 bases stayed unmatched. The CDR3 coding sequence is TGTGCCAGCTCACCACCGGGAGGGGTGAGGGCCGAGCAGTACTTC. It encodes CASSPPGGVRAEQYF.

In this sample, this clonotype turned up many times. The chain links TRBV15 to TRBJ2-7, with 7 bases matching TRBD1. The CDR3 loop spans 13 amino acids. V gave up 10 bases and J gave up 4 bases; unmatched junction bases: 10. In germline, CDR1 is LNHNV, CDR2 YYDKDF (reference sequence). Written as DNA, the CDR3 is TGTGCCAGAGAAGGGGACAGAAGTTACGAGCAGTACTTC. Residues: CAREGDRSYEQYF.

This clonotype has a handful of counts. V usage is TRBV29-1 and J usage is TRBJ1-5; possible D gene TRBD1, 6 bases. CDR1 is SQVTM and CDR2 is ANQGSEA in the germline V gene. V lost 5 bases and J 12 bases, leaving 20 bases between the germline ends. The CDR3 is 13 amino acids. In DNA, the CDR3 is TGCAGCGTTCTCGACCGGTCCCAGGGGTACCAGCATTTT. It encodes CSVLDRSQGYQHF.

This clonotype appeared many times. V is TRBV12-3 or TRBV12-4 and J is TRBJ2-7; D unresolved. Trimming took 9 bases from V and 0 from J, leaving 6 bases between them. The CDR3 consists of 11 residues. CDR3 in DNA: TGTGCCAGTGCCGCCTCCTACGAGCAGTACTTC. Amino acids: CASAASYEQYF.

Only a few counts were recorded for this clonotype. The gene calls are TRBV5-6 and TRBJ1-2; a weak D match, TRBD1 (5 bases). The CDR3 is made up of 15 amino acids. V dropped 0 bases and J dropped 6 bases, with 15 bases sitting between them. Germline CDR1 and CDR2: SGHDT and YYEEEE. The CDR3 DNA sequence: TGTGCCAGCAGCTTGGTCGGGACCCAGCCGGATGGCTACACCTTC. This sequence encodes CASSLVGTQPDGYTF. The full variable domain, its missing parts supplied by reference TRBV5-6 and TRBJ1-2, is DAGVTQSPTHLIKTRGQQVTLRCSPKSGHDTVSWYQQALGQGPQFIFQYYEEEERQRGNFPDRFSGHQFPNYSSELNVNALLLGDSALYLCASSLVGTQPDGYTFGSGTRLTVV.

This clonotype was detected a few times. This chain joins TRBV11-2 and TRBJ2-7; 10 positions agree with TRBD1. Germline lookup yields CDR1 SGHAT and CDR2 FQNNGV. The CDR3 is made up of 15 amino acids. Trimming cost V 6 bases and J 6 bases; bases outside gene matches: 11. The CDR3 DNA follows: TGTGCCAGCAGTCTAACCAGACAGGGGGCAGGCGAGCAGTACTTC. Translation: CASSLTRQGAGEQYF.

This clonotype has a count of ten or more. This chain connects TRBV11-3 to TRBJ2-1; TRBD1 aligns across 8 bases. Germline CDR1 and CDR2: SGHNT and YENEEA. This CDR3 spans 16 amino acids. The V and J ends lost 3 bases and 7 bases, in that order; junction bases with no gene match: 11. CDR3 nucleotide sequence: TGTGCCAGCAGCTTGGACAGGGATAGGGGGCGGAATGAGCAGTTCTTC. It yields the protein CASSLDRDRGRNEQFF. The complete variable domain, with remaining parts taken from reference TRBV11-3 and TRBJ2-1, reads EAGVVQSPRYKIIEKKQPVAFWCNPISGHNTLYWYLQNLGQGPELLIRYENEEAVDDSQLPKDRFSAERLKGVDSTLKIQPAELGDSAVYLCASSLDRDRGRNEQFFGPGTRLTVL.

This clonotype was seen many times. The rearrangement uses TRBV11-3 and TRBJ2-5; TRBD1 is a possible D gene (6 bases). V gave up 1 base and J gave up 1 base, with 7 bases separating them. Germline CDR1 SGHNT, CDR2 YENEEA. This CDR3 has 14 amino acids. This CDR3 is CASSLGTAQETQYF. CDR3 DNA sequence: TGTGCCAGCAGCTTAGGGACAGCCCAAGAGACCCAGTACTTC.

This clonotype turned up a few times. CDR3 in DNA: TGTGCCAGCAGCTCGGGAATCTACAATGAGCAGTTCTTC. Translating gives CASSSGIYNEQFF. J is TRBJ2-1 and V is TRBV11-2, with D possibly TRBD2 on 5 matching bases. Trimming removed 4 bases at V and 3 bases at J, with 7 bases between. From germline, CDR1 is SGHAT and CDR2 FQNNGV. The CDR3 has 13 amino acids.

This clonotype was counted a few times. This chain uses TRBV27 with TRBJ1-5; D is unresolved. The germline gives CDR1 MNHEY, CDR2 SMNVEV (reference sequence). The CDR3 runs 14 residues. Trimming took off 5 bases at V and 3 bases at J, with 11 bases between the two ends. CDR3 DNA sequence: TGTGCCAGCAGTCCCGGGCGCCCCAATCAGCCCCAGCATTTT. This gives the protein CASSPGRPNQPQHF.

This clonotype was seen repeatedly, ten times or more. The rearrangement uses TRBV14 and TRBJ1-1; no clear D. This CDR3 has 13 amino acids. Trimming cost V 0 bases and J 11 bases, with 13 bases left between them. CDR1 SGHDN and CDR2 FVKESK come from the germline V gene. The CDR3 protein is CASSQDRRIEAFF. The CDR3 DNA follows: TGTGCCAGCAGCCAAGATCGGAGGATCGAGGCTTTCTTT.

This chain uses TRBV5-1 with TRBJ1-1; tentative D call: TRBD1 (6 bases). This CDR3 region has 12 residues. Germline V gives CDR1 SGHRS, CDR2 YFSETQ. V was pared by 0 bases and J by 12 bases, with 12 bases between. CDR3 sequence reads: CASSLAGVGTFF. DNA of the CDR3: TGCGCCAGCAGCTTGGCAGGGGTCGGGACTTTCTTT. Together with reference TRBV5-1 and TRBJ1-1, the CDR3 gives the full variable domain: KAGVTQTPRYLIKTRGQQVTLSCSPISGHRSVSWYQQTPGQGLQFLFEYFSETQRNKGNFPGRFSGRQFSNSRSEMNVSTLELGDSALYLCASSLAGVGTFFGQGTRLTVV.

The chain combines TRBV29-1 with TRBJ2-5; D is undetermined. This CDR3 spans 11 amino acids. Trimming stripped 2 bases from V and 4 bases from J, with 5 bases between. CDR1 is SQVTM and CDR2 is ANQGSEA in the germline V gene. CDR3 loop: CSVELRETQYF. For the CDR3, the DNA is TGCAGCGTTGAACTGCGAGAGACCCAGTACTTC.

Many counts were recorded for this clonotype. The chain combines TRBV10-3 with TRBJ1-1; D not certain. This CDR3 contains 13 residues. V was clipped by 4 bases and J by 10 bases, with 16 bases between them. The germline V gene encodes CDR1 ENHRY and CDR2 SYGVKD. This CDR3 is CAISVKASEGAFF. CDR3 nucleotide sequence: TGTGCCATCAGTGTAAAGGCCTCCGAGGGAGCTTTCTTT.

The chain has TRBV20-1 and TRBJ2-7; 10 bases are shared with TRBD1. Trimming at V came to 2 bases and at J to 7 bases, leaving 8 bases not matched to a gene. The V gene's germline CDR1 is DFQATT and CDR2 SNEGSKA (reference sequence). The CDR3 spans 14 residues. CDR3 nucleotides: TGCAGTGCTAGACTTCAGGGACAGGGGCAGGAGCAGTACTTC. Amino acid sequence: CSARLQGQGQEQYF.

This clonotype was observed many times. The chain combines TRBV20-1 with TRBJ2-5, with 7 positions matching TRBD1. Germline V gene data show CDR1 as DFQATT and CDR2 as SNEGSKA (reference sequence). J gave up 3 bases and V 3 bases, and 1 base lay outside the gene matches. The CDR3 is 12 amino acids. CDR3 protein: CSASDREETQYF. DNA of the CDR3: TGCAGTGCTAGCGACAGGGAAGAGACCCAGTACTTC.

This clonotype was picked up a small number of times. CDR3 in amino acids: CASSTGLGSTDTQYF. The CDR3 nucleotides are TGTGCCAGCAGCACGGGACTAGGGAGCACAGATACGCAGTATTTT. The chain employs TRBV7-2 and TRBJ2-3, with 8 bases that match TRBD2. From germline, CDR1 is SGHTA and CDR2 FQGNSA. The CDR3 is 15 residues long. V dropped 5 bases and J dropped 0; count of bases not matched to a gene: 4.

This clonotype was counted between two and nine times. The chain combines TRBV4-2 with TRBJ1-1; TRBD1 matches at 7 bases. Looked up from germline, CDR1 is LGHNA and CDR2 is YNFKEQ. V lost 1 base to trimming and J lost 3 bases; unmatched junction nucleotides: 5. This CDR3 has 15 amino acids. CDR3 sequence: CASSQGGQGDTEAFF. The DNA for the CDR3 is TGTGCCAGCAGCCAAGGCGGCCAGGGGGACACTGAAGCTTTCTTT.

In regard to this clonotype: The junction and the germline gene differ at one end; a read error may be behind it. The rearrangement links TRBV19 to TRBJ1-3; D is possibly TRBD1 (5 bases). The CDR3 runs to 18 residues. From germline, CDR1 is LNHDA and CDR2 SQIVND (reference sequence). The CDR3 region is CAKDLREGRSFDWNTVYF. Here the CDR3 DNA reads TGTGCCAAAGACCTCAGGGAGGGCCGGAGTTTCGATTGGAACACCGTATATTTT.

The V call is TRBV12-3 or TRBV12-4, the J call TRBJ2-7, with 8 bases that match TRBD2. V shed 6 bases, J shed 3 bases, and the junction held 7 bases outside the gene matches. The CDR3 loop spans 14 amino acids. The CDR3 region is CASSPQRGRYEQYF. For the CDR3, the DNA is TGTGCCAGCAGCCCGCAGCGGGGGCGCTACGAGCAGTACTTC.

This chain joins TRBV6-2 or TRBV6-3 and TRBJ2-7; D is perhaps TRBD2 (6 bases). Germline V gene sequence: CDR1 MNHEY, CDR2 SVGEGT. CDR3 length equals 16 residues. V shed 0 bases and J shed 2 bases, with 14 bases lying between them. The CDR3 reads CASSYSAGRGPYEQYF. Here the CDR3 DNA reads TGTGCCAGCAGTTACTCGGCAGGGCGGGGCCCCTACGAGCAGTACTTC.

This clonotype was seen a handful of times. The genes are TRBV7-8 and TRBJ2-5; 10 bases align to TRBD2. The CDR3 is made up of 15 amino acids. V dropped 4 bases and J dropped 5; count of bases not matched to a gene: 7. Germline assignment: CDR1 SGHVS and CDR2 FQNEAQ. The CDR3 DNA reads TGTGCCAGCAGCTCCCAGCGGGGGGGCCGCGAGACCCAGTACTTC. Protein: CASSSQRGGRETQYF.

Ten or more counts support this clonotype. CDR3 protein: CASSTDRGVEKLFF. CDR3 coding DNA: TGCGCCAGCAGCACGGACAGGGGGGTAGAAAAACTGTTTTTT. The chain is built from TRBV5-1 and TRBJ1-4; 10 bases agree with TRBD1. The CDR3 covers 14 residues. Trimming took 4 bases from V and 8 from J; bases not matched to a gene: 5. Germline V CDR1 and CDR2: SGHRS, YFSETQ.

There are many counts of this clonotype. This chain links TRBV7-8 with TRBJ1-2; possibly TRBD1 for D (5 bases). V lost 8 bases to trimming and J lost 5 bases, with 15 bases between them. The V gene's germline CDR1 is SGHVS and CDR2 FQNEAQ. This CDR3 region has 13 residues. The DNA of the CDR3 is TGTGCCAGCGGCGGGACGGTGATTTATGGCTACACCTTC. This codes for CASGGTVIYGYTF.

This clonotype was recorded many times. The CDR3, as DNA: TGTGCCTGGAGTGTATTATCCCTCTCCAGCGCCGAGCAGTACTTC. Translated: CAWSVLSLSSAEQYF. This chain links TRBV30 with TRBJ2-7; the D is unclear. The CDR3 runs 15 residues. Germline V gene data show CDR1 as GTSNPN and CDR2 as SVGIG (reference sequence). V lost 0 bases and J 6 bases, leaving 18 bases between the germline ends.

The CDR3: CASSLANKDIQYF. The CDR3 nucleotides read TGTGCCAGCAGCTTAGCGAATAAGGACATTCAGTACTTC. J is TRBJ2-4 and V is TRBV7-9; D gene ambiguous. Germline V gene lookup returns CDR1 SEHNR and CDR2 FQNEAQ (reference sequence). The germline V and J ends were trimmed by 0 bases and 8 bases, with 8 bases remaining between them. The CDR3 length is 13 residues.